These T cell receptor beta chains were read from a single sample in a study of blood T cell repertoires in COVID-19. Using immunoSEQ multiplex PCR, the repertoire was profiled, and TCRdb retains in-frame clones only, with some absent. The sample has 97,000 or so clones; 84% are singletons. The sequencing input was peripheral blood. These receptors all stem from a man aged 35-49 years with active or convalescent COVID-19. Both conserved end residues are part of each CDR3. D genes are given only for firm matches. Rows give clone size only sometimes, using once, few, many, or a class for an expanded clone.

clone_size d_call j_call v_call cdr3_nt cdr3_aa
NA NA TRBJ1-5 TRBV6-5 TGTGCCAGCACCGCGACAGACAGCAATCAGCCCCAGCATTTT CASTATDSNQPQHF
NA TRBD1 TRBJ2-7 TRBV7-9 TGTGCCAGCAGCCCCGAGGTCTGGACAGGGAAGCACGAGCAGTACTTC CASSPEVWTGKHEQYF
NA TRBD1 TRBJ1-6 TRBV6-2/TRBV6-3 TGTGCCAGCAGCCCTGCTACCGGGACAGGGGTAAATTCACCCCTCCACTTT CASSPATGTGVNSPLHF
NA TRBD2 TRBJ2-1 TRBV29-1 TGCAGCGCCTCGGGGAGACTAGCAGATTTGAATGAGCAGTTCTTC CSASGRLADLNEQFF
NA TRBD1 TRBJ1-2 TRBV19 TGTGCCAGTAGTCCCCTACAGGGGTCCTACACCTTC CASSPLQGSYTF
NA NA TRBJ2-2 TRBV5-1 TGCGCCAGCAGCTTGGGACACCACACCGGGGAGCTGTTTTTT CASSLGHHTGELFF
NA TRBD2 TRBJ2-5 TRBV6-5 TGTGCCAGCGTGTTGGGACTAGCTTTGGCCCAGTACTTC CASVLGLALAQYF
NA NA TRBJ1-2 TRBV5-1 TGCGCCAGCAGCTTGGATAGGGGGAGCGGCTACACCTTC CASSLDRGSGYTF
NA NA TRBJ1-1 TRBV19 TGTGCCAGTAGATCCTCGTCCTCCTTGAACACTGAAGCTTTCTTT CASRSSSSLNTEAFF
NA TRBD2 TRBJ2-3 TRBV4-3 TGCGCCAGCAGCCAAGTTGCGGGGGGAACAGATACGCAGTATTTT CASSQVAGGTDTQYF
NA NA TRBJ2-4 TRBV10-1 TGCGCCAGCAGTGAGAACGCCGCGCTAGCCAAAAACATTCAGTACTTC CASSENAALAKNIQYF
NA NA TRBJ2-3 TRBV3-1/TRBV3-2 TGTGCCAGCACACCTAGCATCGTTAGCACAGATACGCAGTATTTT CASTPSIVSTDTQYF
NA NA TRBJ1-1 TRBV6-4 TGTGCCAGCAGTGACGGCAGGGGTGCCACTGAAGCTTTCTTT CASSDGRGATEAFF
NA TRBD1 TRBJ2-5 TRBV5-4 TGTGCCAGCAGCTTGGGACCCGACAGGGGAGAGACCCAGTACTTC CASSLGPDRGETQYF
NA TRBD2 TRBJ2-1 TRBV29-1 TGCAGCGTCGACGCCTTTAGCGGGGGGGCCTACAATGAGCAGTTCTTC CSVDAFSGGAYNEQFF
NA NA TRBJ2-5 TRBV5-4 TGTGCCAGCAGCTTGGCAGGGGCGCAAGAGACCCAGTACTTC CASSLAGAQETQYF
NA NA TRBJ2-2 TRBV7-2 TGTGCCAGCAGCCCCGGCGGCCTAGCGAAGATCACCGGGGAGCTGTTTTTT CASSPGGLAKITGELFF
NA NA TRBJ1-5 TRBV3-1/TRBV3-2 TGTGCCAGCAGCCAAGTTTCTGGGAGTGGGAGCAATCAGCCCCAGCATTTT CASSQVSGSGSNQPQHF
NA TRBD2 TRBJ2-3 TRBV6-6 TGTGCCAGCAGTCGACTCGAGCGGGGGCCTACCTATACGCAGTATTTT CASSRLERGPTYTQYF
NA TRBD1 TRBJ1-2 TRBV6-6 TGTGCCAGCAGTAGACGACAGGGTGGGGGCTACACCTTC CASSRRQGGGYTF
NA TRBD2 TRBJ2-1 TRBV7-2 TGTGCCAGCAGCTGGCCTAGCGGGGGTGATAATGAGCAGTTCTTC CASSWPSGGDNEQFF
NA TRBD2 TRBJ2-2 TRBV11-2 TGTGCCAGCAGCCAGACTAGCGGGCTGAACACCGGGGAGCTGTTTTTT CASSQTSGLNTGELFF
NA NA TRBJ1-4 TRBV10-3 TGTGCCACAGCCGGAGGGTGGGATGAAAAACTGTTTTTT CATAGGWDEKLFF
NA NA TRBJ1-1 TRBV4-1 TGCGCCAGCAGTGTAATCCAGACCTCGACAGAGAACACTGAAGCTTTCTTT CASSVIQTSTENTEAFF
NA NA TRBJ1-4 TRBV9 TGTGCCAGCAGCGTAGGTCAGGGAGGAGGTTCCACTAATGAAAAACTGTTTTTT CASSVGQGGGSTNEKLFF
NA NA TRBJ2-5 TRBV5-1 TGCGCCAGCAGCTTTACAAGATTCCAAGAGACCCAGTACTTC CASSFTRFQETQYF
NA TRBD1 TRBJ2-1 TRBV4-1 TGCGCCAGCAGCCATGACTCGGGTCGGGGACAGGGGGTCAATGAGCAGTTCTTC CASSHDSGRGQGVNEQFF
NA TRBD1 TRBJ1-2 TRBV5-1 TGCGCCAGCAGCTTGGCCTCGGGACAGAATTTCTATGGCTACACCTTC CASSLASGQNFYGYTF
few NA TRBJ2-7 TRBV9 TGTGCCAGCAGCGTAGGATCAGGGATTGCCTACGAGCAGTACTTC CASSVGSGIAYEQYF